A single sample is the source of the 23 T cell receptor beta chains below, sequenced in a study of blood T cells in healthy people across ages. Sample-barcoded 5' priming and a J-beta primer mix drove a second PCR of roughly 7 to 11 cycles. TCRdb processed the 5' RACE reads anew with MiXCR; each CDR3 protein has one entry. The sample comprises fewer than 650,000 distinct CDR3 sequences, around a quarter of which are singletons, and under 4.5% rests with the top ten. The same data also contributed to another study, on T cells of mothers and their children.

The sequencing sample was made of blood. The receptors originated from a boy aged 2-9 years in good health.

In this sample, this clonotype turned up once. The chain is built from TRBV28 and TRBJ2-4, with 16 positions matching TRBD2. The V segment lost 6 bases and the J segment 6 bases; nucleotides outside the gene matches: 5. The CDR3 length is 16 residues. Germline values: CDR1 MDHEN, CDR2 SYDVKM. The CDR3 coding sequence is TGTGCCAGCAGATTGGGACTAGCGGGAGGGGCAAACATTCAGTACTTC. Translation: CASRLGLAGGANIQYF.

This clonotype was counted only a few times. The chain recombines TRBV20-1 with TRBJ2-5, with a weak D call TRBD1 (6 bases). This CDR3 contains 15 residues. Germline V gives CDR1 DFQATT, CDR2 SNEGSKA (reference sequence). The V and J ends lost 3 bases and 2 bases respectively, with 16 bases between them. The CDR3 sequence is CSASPLQGAQETQYF. The CDR3 DNA sequence: TGCAGTGCTAGCCCGCTACAGGGAGCGCAAGAGACCCAGTACTTC.

The rearrangement joins TRBV11-1 to TRBJ2-1; D could derive from TRBD1 or TRBD2 (5 bases each). Per the germline V gene, CDR1 is SGHAT and CDR2 is FQDESV (reference sequence). Trimming removed 1 base from V and 0 bases from J, with 13 bases in between. The CDR3 loop spans 17 amino acids. The chain's CDR3 is CASSLEGPGVSYNEQFF. DNA for the CDR3: TGTGCCAGCAGCTTAGAGGGACCCGGGGTCTCCTACAATGAGCAGTTCTTC.

The CDR3 loop reads CSATGGAGYNEQFF. The CDR3 nucleotides read TGCAGTGCCACGGGGGGAGCGGGTTACAATGAGCAGTTCTTC. The chain carries TRBV20-1 and TRBJ2-1, with TRBD2 identical over 7 bases. CDR3 length equals 14 residues. Germline V gene sequence: CDR1 DFQATT, CDR2 SNEGSKA (reference sequence). V lost 6 bases and J lost 4; bases outside the gene matches: 9.

This clonotype has only a few counts. The genes are TRBV20-1 and TRBJ1-4; D ambiguous. V lost 3 bases, J lost 8 bases, and 16 bases lay in between. CDR1 and CDR2 (germline): DFQATT, SNEGSKA (reference sequence). The CDR3 is 14 residues long. As DNA, the CDR3 is TGCAGTGCTAGCCTTGAACAGCGTGGGGAAAAACTGTTTTTT. It encodes CSASLEQRGEKLFF.

The CDR3 coding sequence is TGTGCCAGCACCCCCGGCTCACTGGCCAAAAACATTCAGTACTTC. Translated: CASTPGSLAKNIQYF. The chain joins TRBV14 to TRBJ2-4; D is unresolved. V was clipped by 7 bases and J by 1 base, with 14 bases between them. The CDR3 is 15 residues long. Germline assignment: CDR1 SGHDN and CDR2 FVKESK.

The J gene is TRBJ2-7, the V gene TRBV29-1; possibly TRBD2 for D (6 bases). With 6 bases removed from V and 0 bases from J, the gap between germline ends came to 12 bases. There are 13 residues in the CDR3. Germline CDR1 is SQVTM and CDR2 is ANQGSEA. The CDR3 loop reads CSVATRNSYEQYF. CDR3 sequence (DNA): TGCAGCGTCGCGACTAGGAACTCCTACGAGCAGTACTTC.

The chain joins TRBV12-3 or TRBV12-4 to TRBJ2-4, with 8 nucleotides matching TRBD2. Unmatched junction bases numbered 8, after V lost 5 bases and J lost 8 bases. The CDR3 spans 14 residues. The CDR3 DNA reads as TGTGCCAGCAGTCTCGGGGGGGGGTGGGACATTCAGTACTTC. The encoded protein is CASSLGGGWDIQYF.

CDR3: CASSLIMRYGPLSYNEQFF. The CDR3, as DNA: TGTGCCAGCAGCTTAATCATGCGGTATGGGCCCCTCTCCTACAATGAGCAGTTCTTC. J is TRBJ2-1 and V is TRBV7-9; D is unresolved. This CDR3 spans 19 amino acids. CDR1 SEHNR and CDR2 FQNEAQ come from the germline V gene (reference sequence). Trimming removed 2 bases from V and 0 bases from J, with 20 bases in between.

This chain connects TRBV7-2 to TRBJ2-7; TRBD2 matches at 9 bases. Germline values: CDR1 SGHTA, CDR2 FQGNSA. This CDR3 is 15 amino acids long. Losses at the gene ends were 2 bases for V and 2 bases for J; bases not matched to a gene: 4. In DNA, the CDR3 is TGTGCCAGCAGCTTAAGTAGCGGGAGTACCTACGAGCAGTACTTC. The encoded protein is CASSLSSGSTYEQYF.

The J gene is TRBJ2-4, the V gene TRBV11-3; 9 bases are a match to TRBD2. The CDR3 contains 13 residues. V was pared by 3 bases and J by 8 bases, with 2 bases of the junction left unmatched. Germline CDR1 and CDR2: SGHNT and YENEEA. This CDR3 reads CASSFSGGDIQYF. CDR3 bases: TGTGCCAGCAGCTTTAGCGGGGGCGACATTCAGTACTTC. Full variable domain (missing parts from reference TRBV11-3 and TRBJ2-4): EAGVVQSPRYKIIEKKQPVAFWCNPISGHNTLYWYLQNLGQGPELLIRYENEEAVDDSQLPKDRFSAERLKGVDSTLKIQPAELGDSAVYLCASSFSGGDIQYFGAGTRLSVL.

The chain couples TRBV27 to TRBJ1-5, with D possibly TRBD1 on 6 matching bases. Between the trimmed V and J ends, which lost 6 bases and 7 bases, there was a span of 16 bases. Germline V CDR1 and CDR2: MNHEY, SMNVEV (reference sequence). The CDR3 is 14 amino acids. Here the CDR3 reads CASREGGMGQPQHF. DNA for the CDR3: TGTGCCAGCAGAGAAGGGGGGATGGGGCAGCCCCAGCATTTT.

This sequence joins TRBV12-3 or TRBV12-4 and TRBJ2-4, with 12 bases lining up with TRBD2. CDR3 length: 19 residues. Germline trimming cut 5 bases from V and 3 bases from J; bases unmatched to any gene: 14. In DNA, the CDR3 is TGTGCCAGCAGTCCTCGGACTAGCGGGGAGCCGGTAGGCAAAAACATTCAGTACTTC. Translating gives CASSPRTSGEPVGKNIQYF.

This clonotype has a handful of counts. The chain recombines TRBV20-1 with TRBJ2-4, with TRBD1 as a possible D gene (5 bases). Trimming pared 0 bases from V and 6 bases from J, leaving 15 bases between. CDR1 and CDR2 (germline): DFQATT, SNEGSKA (reference sequence). This CDR3 is built from 15 residues. This chain's CDR3 is CSARDTRQFANIQYF. CDR3 sequence (DNA): TGCAGTGCTAGAGATACTCGACAGTTTGCAAACATTCAGTACTTC.

The rearrangement joins TRBV20-1 to TRBJ2-7; TRBD1 matches 8 bases. The V gene's germline CDR1 is DFQATT and CDR2 SNEGSKA (reference sequence). This CDR3 contains 14 residues. J gave up 2 bases and V 1 base, and 4 bases lay outside the gene matches. The CDR3 loop is CSARGDRGPYEQYF. CDR3 DNA: TGCAGTGCTAGAGGAGACAGGGGCCCCTACGAGCAGTACTTC.

The chain combines TRBV19 with TRBJ1-2, with 9 positions matching TRBD1. Germline V gene data show CDR1 as LNHDA and CDR2 as SQIVND (reference sequence). This CDR3 contains 16 residues. The junction had 8 bases not matched to a gene; V was cut back by 5 bases and J by 1 base. CDR3 residues: CASSFRTGDHNYGYTF. CDR3 DNA: TGTGCCAGTAGTTTCCGGACAGGGGACCATAACTATGGCTACACCTTC.

This clonotype has just a few counts. The J gene is TRBJ2-3, the V gene TRBV29-1; D is unclear. The V end was cut by 3 bases, the J end by 1 base, with 20 bases between. CDR3 size: 17 residues. Germline CDR1 and CDR2: SQVTM and ANQGSEA. DNA for the CDR3: TGCAGCGTTGAGTCTGGGAATGTACCACTTGGCACAGATACGCAGTATTTT. Amino acids: CSVESGNVPLGTDTQYF.

This clonotype came up a few times. The rearrangement links TRBV28 to TRBJ2-3; D ambiguous. Germline assignment: CDR1 MDHEN and CDR2 SYDVKM. The V end was cut by 6 bases, the J end by 11 bases, with 15 bases between. CDR3 length: 12 residues. The chain's CDR3 is CASSLKSFGQYF. As DNA, the CDR3 is TGTGCCAGCAGCCTTAAGTCATTCGGGCAGTATTTT.

The genes are TRBV28 and TRBJ2-1; no definite D call. Trimming left V 0 bases short and J 3 bases short, with 6 bases between. The CDR3 extends over 14 amino acids. Germline V gives CDR1 MDHEN, CDR2 SYDVKM. The CDR3 coding sequence is TGTGCCAGCAGTTTATGGCTGCACTACAATGAGCAGTTCTTC. Translated: CASSLWLHYNEQFF.

This clonotype was counted many times. V gene TRBV4-3 combines with J gene TRBJ2-2; 8 nucleotides agree with TRBD1. The germline CDR1 and CDR2 sequences are LGHNA and YSLEER. The CDR3 runs 14 residues. The J segment lost 5 bases and the V segment lost 2 bases, leaving 1 base of the junction unmatched. DNA of the CDR3: TGCGCCAGCAGCCAACGGACAGGGACCGGGGAGCTGTTTTTT. Its translation: CASSQRTGTGELFF.

This chain joins TRBV9 and TRBJ2-5; D might be TRBD2 (5 bases). The CDR3 covers 14 residues. The V gene lost 2 bases and the J gene lost 4 bases, with 12 bases spanning the gap. Germline V gene lookup returns CDR1 SGDLS and CDR2 YYNGEE. The CDR3 sequence: CASSVSGDSETQYF. CDR3 bases: TGTGCCAGCAGCGTGAGCGGAGACTCAGAGACCCAGTACTTC.

The rearrangement uses TRBV3-1 and TRBJ2-7; D perhaps matches TRBD2 (5 bases). In germline, CDR1 is LGHDT, CDR2 YNNKEL (reference sequence). The CDR3 consists of 10 residues. Trimming left V 4 bases short and J 12 bases short, with 10 bases between. CDR3 DNA: TGTGCCAGCAGCCTTACCGGGGTGTACTTC. It is translated as CASSLTGVYF.

For this clonotype: The junction departs from germline at one end; a sequencing error may be responsible. This rearrangement joins TRBV5-1 to TRBJ2-3; 10 bases match TRBD1. CDR1 and CDR2 (germline): SGHRS, YFSETQ. This CDR3 comprises 16 residues. The CDR3 region is CASSFQTGGATDTQYF. The CDR3 DNA sequence: TGCGCCAGCAGCTTCCAGACAGGGGGCGCAACAGATACACAGTATTTT.